The entry below gives a single T cell receptor (beta chain) sequence along with its context. These data are taken from a study of control samples from healthy donors and cancer patients. Assay: immunoSEQ multiplex PCR; the TCRdb copy retains only in-frame clones and omits some. This table holds approximately 70,000 clones, about 92% found once. Germline V gives CDR1 LNHDA, CDR2 SQIVND (reference sequence). The length of the CDR3 is 15 residues. The V and J ends lost 2 bases and 2 bases respectively, with 13 bases between them. This receptor was taken from a man aged 55 to 70 with colorectal cancer. The chain carries TRBV19 and TRBJ2-7; maybe TRBD2 (5 bases). Specimen: PBMCs. The CDR3 nucleotides read TGTGCCAGTAGTATAATTCTTCGGGGAGCCTACGAGCAGTACTTC. Its translation: CASSIILRGAYEQYF. Drawing the rest from reference TRBV19 and TRBJ2-7, the complete variable domain is DGGITQSPKYLFRKEGQNVTLSCEQNLNHDAMYWYRQDPGQGLRLIYYSQIVNDFQKGDIAEGYSVSREKKESFPLTVTSAQKNPTAFYLCASSIILRGAYEQYFGPGTRLTVT.